The present TCR beta chain was sequenced within a study of blood T cell repertoires in COVID-19. Here immunoSEQ multiplex PCR was the method, and the copy in TCRdb shows in-frame clones only, minus some. The sample holds some 140,000 clones; about three quarters are singletons and the top ten take around 1.7%. The V end lost 4 bases, the J end lost 0 bases, and 8 bases lay between the germline ends. In germline, CDR1 is SGHRS, CDR2 YFSETQ. The CDR3 contains 14 residues. The TCR comes from an older man with acute or convalescent COVID-19. The V call is TRBV5-1, the J call TRBJ1-3, with D maybe TRBD1 (5 bases). The sequenced sample was peripheral blood. The CDR3 DNA reads TGCGCCAGCAGCGCGGGGGTCTCTGGAAACACCATATATTTT. Residues: CASSAGVSGNTIYF.